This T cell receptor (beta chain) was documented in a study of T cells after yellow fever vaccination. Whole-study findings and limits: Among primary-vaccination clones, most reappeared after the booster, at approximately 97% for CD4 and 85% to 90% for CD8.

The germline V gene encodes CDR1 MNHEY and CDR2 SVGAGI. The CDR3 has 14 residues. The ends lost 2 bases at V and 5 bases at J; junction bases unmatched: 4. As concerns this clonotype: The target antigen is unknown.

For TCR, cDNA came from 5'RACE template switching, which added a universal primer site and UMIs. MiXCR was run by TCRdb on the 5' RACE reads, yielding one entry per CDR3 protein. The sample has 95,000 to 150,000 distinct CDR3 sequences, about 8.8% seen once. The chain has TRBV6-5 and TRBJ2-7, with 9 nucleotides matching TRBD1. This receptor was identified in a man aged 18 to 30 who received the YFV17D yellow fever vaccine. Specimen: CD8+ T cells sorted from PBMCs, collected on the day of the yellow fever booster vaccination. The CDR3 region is CASSYGTGLDEQYF. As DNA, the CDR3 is TGTGCCAGCAGTTACGGGACAGGGCTCGACGAGCAGTACTTC.